This TCR beta chain emerged from a study of cytomegalovirus exposure and HLA in healthy donors. Though nominally healthy at sampling, donors likely had unrecorded immune exposures. Study-wide results and limits: In a later analysis, CMV-associated beta chains were mostly HLA-associated, it appeared.

Primers: 60 Vbeta forward and 13 Jbeta reverse. Sequenced by immunoSEQ multiplex PCR; TCRdb stores in-frame clones only, minus some. This sample has about 96,000 clones, with roughly 74% found just once. Concerning this clone: Its target is not known.

Germline V gene data show CDR1 as SGDLS and CDR2 as YYNGEE. Trimming removed 0 bases from V and 5 bases from J, with 17 bases in between. The CDR3 has 16 residues. The origin of this receptor is a female donor in good health and CMV-seropositive. Sequenced sample: PBMCs. The chain couples TRBV9 to TRBJ2-5, with D possibly being TRBD1 (5 bases). The CDR3 region has the DNA TGTGCCAGCAGCGTAGGGTCCCCTAGGGGTGGGGAGACCCAGTACTTC. Translated, it gives CASSVGSPRGGETQYF. Full variable domain (missing parts from reference TRBV9 and TRBJ2-5): DSGVTQTPKHLITATGQRVTLRCSPRSGDLSVYWYQQSLDQGLQFLIQYYNGEERAKGNILERFSAQQFPDLHSELNLSSLELGDSALYFCASSVGSPRGGETQYFGPGTRLLVL.